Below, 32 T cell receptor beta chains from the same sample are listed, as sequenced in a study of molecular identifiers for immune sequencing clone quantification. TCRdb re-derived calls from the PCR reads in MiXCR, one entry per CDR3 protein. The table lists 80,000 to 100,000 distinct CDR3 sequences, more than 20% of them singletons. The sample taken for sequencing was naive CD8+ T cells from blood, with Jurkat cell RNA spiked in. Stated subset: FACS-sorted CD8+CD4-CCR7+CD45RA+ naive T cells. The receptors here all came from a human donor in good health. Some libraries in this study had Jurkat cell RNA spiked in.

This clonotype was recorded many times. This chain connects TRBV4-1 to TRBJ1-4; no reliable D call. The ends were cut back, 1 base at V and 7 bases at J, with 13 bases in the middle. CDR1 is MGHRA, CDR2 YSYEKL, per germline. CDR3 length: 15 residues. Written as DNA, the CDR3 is TGCGCCAGCAGCCAAGGGTGGCCGGGGTTTGAAAAACTGTTTTTT. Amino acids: CASSQGWPGFEKLFF.

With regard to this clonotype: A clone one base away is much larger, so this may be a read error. The CDR3 spells CASSLLGPYGDNQPQHF. The CDR3, as DNA: TGTGCCAGCAGCTTACTGGGTCCCTACGGGGACAATCAGCCCCAGCATTTT. V usage is TRBV7-2 and J usage is TRBJ1-5; D is ambiguous. From germline, CDR1 is SGHTA and CDR2 FQGNSA. This CDR3 region has 17 residues. V shed 2 bases and J shed 3 bases, with 17 bases lying between them.

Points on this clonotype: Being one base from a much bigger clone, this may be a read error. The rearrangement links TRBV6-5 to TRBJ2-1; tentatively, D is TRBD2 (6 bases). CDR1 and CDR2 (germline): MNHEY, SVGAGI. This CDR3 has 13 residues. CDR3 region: CTSSLRGGDPEFF. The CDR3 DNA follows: TGTACCAGCAGTTTACGCGGAGGGGACCCTGAGTTCTTC.

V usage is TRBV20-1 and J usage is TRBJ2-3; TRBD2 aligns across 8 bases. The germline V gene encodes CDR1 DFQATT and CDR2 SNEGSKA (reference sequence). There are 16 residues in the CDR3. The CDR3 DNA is TGCAGCGCGCGACCGGGGGGGGTGGGGGACACAGATACGCAGTATTTT. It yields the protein CSARPGGVGDTDTQYF.

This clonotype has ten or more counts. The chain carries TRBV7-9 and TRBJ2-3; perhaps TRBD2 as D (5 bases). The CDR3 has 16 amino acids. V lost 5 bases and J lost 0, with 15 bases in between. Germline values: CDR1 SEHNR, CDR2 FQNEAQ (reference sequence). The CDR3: CASSPVLAGSTDTQYF. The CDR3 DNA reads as TGTGCCAGCAGCCCCGTTTTGGCGGGCAGCACAGATACGCAGTATTTT.

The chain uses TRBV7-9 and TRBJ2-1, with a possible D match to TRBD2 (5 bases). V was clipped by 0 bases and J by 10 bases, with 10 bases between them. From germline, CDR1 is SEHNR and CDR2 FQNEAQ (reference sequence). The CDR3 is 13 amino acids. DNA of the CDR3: TGTGCCAGCAGCTTAGCAGTGTGGGAGGAGCAGTTCTTC. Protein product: CASSLAVWEEQFF. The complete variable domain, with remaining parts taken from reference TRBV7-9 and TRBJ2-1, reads DTGVSQNPRHKITKRGQNVTFRCDPISEHNRLYWYRQTLGQGPEFLTYFQNEAQLEKSRLLSDRFSAERPKGSFSTLEIQRTEQGDSAMYLCASSLAVWEEQFFGPGTRLTVL.

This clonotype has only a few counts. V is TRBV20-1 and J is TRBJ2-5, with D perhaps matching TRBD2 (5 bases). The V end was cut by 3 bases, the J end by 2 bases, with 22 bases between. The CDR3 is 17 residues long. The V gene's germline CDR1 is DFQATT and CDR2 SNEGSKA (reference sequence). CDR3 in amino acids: CSARVANAREVQETQYF. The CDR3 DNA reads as TGCAGTGCTAGGGTGGCCAATGCGAGGGAAGTTCAAGAGACCCAGTACTTC.

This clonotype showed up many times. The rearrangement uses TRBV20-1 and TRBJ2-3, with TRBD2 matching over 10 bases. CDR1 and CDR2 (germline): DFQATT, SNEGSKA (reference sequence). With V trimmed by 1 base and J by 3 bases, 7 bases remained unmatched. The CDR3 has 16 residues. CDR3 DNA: TGCAGTGCTAGAGGGGCTAGCGGGAGCTGGACAGATACGCAGTATTTT. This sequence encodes CSARGASGSWTDTQYF.

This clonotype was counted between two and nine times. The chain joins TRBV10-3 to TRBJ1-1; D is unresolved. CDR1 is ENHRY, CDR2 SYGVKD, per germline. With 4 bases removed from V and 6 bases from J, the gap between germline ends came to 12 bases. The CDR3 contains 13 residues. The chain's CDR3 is CAISVGGSPEAFF. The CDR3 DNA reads TGTGCCATCAGTGTTGGAGGGTCCCCTGAAGCTTTCTTT.

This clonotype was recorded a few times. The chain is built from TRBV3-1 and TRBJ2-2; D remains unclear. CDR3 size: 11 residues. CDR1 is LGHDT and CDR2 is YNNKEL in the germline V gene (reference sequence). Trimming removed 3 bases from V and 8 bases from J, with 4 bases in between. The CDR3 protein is CASSHKGELFF. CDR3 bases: TGTGCCAGCAGCCATAAGGGGGAGCTGTTTTTT.

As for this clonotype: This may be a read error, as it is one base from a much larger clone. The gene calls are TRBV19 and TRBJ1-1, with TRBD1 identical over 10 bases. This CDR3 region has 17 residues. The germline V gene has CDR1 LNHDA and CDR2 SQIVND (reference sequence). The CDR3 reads CASSGQGVRGIGTEALF. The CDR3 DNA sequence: TGTGCCAGTAGTGGACAGGGGGTTAGGGGTATAGGGACTGAAGCTCTCTTT.

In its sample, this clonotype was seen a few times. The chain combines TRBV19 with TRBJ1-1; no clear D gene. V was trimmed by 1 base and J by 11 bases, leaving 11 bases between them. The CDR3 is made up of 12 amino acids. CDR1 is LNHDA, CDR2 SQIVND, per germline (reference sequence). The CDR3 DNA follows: TGTGCCAGTAGTATAGGAGCTCCGGGGGCTTTCTTT. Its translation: CASSIGAPGAFF. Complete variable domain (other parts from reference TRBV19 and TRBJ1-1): DGGITQSPKYLFRKEGQNVTLSCEQNLNHDAMYWYRQDPGQGLRLIYYSQIVNDFQKGDIAEGYSVSREKKESFPLTVTSAQKNPTAFYLCASSIGAPGAFFGQGTRLTVV.

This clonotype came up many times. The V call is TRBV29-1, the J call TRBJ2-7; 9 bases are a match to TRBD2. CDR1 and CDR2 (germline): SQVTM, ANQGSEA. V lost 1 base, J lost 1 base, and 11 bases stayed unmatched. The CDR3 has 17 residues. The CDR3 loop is CSVEGVSGSGSSYEQYF. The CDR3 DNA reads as TGCAGCGTTGAAGGTGTTAGCGGGAGCGGGTCGTCCTACGAGCAGTACTTC.

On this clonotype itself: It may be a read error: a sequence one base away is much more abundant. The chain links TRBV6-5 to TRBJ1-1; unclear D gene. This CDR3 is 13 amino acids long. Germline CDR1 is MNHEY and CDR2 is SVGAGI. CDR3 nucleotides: TGTGCCAGCGGCCCGACGGATAGCACTGAAGCTTCCTTT. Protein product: CASGPTDSTEASF.

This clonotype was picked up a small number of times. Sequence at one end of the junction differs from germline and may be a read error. The CDR3: CASSLLAGGTFSYVQYF. In DNA form, the CDR3 reads TGTGCCAGCAGTTTATTAGCGGGAGGTACCTTCTCCTACGTGCAGTACTTC. This sequence joins TRBV28 and TRBJ2-7, with 10 bases aligning to TRBD2. Germline lookup yields CDR1 MDHEN and CDR2 SYDVKM. The CDR3 sequence is 17 residues long. The entire variable domain, with the rest obtained from reference TRBV28 and TRBJ2-7, is as follows: DVKVTQSSRYLVKRTGEKVFLECVQDMDHENMFWYRQDPGLGLRLIYFSYDVKMKEKGDIPEGYSVSREKKERFSLILESASTNQTSMYLCASSLLAGGTFSYVQYFGPGTRLTVT.

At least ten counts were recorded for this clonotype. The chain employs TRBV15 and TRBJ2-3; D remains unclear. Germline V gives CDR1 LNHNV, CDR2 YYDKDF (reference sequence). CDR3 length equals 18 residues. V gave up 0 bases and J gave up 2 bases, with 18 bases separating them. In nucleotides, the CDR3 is TGTGCCACCAGCAGAGAATCCCTAAGGACCGGACCCACAGATACGCAGTATTTT. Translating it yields CATSRESLRTGPTDTQYF.

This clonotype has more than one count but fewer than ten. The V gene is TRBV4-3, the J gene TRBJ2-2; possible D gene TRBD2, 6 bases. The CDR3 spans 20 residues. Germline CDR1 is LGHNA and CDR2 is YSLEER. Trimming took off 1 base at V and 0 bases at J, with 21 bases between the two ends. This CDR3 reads CASSQAPRYSGGANTGELFF. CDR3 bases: TGCGCCAGCAGCCAAGCTCCCCGGTATAGCGGAGGAGCGAACACCGGGGAGCTGTTTTTT.

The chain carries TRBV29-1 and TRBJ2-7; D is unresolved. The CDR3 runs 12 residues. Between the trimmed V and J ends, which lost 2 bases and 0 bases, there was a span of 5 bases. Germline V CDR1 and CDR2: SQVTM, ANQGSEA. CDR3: CSVEHSSYEQYF. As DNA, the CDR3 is TGCAGCGTTGAACACAGCTCCTACGAGCAGTACTTC.

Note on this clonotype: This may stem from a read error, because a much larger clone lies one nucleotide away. The CDR3: CASIGTDTQYF. CDR3 sequence (DNA): TGTGCCAGCATCGGCACAGATACGCAGTATTTT. The genes are TRBV2 and TRBJ2-3; D call uncertain. With 7 bases removed from V and 1 base from J, the gap between germline ends came to 3 bases. The CDR3 length is 11 residues. Germline CDR1 reads SNHLY; CDR2 reads FYNNEI. The entire variable domain, with the rest obtained from reference TRBV2 and TRBJ2-3, is as follows: EPEVTQTPSHQVTQMGQEVILRCVPISNHLYFYWYRQILGQKVEFLVSFYNNEISEKSEIFDDQFSVERPDGSNFTLKIRSTKLEDSAMYFCASIGTDTQYFGPGTRLTVL.

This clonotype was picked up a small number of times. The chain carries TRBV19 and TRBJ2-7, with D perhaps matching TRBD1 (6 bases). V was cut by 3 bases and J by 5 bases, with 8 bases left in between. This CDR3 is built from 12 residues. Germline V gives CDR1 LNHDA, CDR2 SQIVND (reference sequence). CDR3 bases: TGTGCCAGTAGTATGTCAGGGGACGAGCAGTACTTC. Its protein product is CASSMSGDEQYF.

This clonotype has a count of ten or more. Here the CDR3 reads CSVGTGSTYGYTF. CDR3 nucleotide sequence: TGCAGCGTGGGGACAGGGTCCACCTATGGCTACACCTTC. The chain recombines TRBV29-1 with TRBJ1-2; 9 positions agree with TRBD1. The V gene end was trimmed by 6 bases and the J gene end by 4 bases; junction bases not matched to a gene: 6. Germline CDR1 reads SQVTM; CDR2 reads ANQGSEA. This CDR3 is 13 amino acids long.

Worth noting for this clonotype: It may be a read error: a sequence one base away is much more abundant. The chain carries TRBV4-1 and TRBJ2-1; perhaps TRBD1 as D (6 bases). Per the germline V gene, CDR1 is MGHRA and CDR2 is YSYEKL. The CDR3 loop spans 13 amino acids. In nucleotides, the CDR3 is TGCGCCCGCAGCCAGGGGAAGGGGGATGAGCAGTTCTTC. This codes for CARSQGKGDEQFF.

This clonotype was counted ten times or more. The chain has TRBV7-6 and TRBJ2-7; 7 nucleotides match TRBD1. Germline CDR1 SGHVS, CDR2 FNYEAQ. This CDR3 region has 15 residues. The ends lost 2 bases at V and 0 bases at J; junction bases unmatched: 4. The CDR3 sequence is CASSLNRGDSYEQYF. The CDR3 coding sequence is TGTGCCAGCAGCTTAAACAGGGGCGACTCCTACGAGCAGTACTTC.

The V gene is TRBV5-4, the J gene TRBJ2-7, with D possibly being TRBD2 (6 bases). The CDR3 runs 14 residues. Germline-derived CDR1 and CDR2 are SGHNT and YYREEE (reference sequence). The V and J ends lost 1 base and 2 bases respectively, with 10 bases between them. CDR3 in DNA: TGTGCCAGCAGCTTGCGGGAGTCCACCTACGAGCAGTACTTC. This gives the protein CASSLRESTYEQYF.

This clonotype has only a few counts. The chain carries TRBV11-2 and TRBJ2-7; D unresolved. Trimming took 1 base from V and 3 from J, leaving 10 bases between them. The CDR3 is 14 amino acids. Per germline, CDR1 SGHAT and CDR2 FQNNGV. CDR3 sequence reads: CASSLVQENYEQYF. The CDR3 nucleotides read TGTGCCAGCAGCTTAGTCCAGGAGAACTACGAGCAGTACTTC. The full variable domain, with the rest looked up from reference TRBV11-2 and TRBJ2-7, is EAGVAQSPRYKIIEKRQSVAFWCNPISGHATLYWYQQILGQGPKLLIQFQNNGVVDDSQLPKDRFSAERLKGVDSTLKIQPAKLEDSAVYLCASSLVQENYEQYFGPGTRLTVT.

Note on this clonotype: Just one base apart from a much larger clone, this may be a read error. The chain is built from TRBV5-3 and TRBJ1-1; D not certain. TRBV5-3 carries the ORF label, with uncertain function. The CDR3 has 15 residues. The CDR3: CASSLEEQLNTEAFF. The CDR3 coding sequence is TGTGCCAGCAGCTTGGAGGAACAGTTGAACACTGAAGCTTTCTTT.

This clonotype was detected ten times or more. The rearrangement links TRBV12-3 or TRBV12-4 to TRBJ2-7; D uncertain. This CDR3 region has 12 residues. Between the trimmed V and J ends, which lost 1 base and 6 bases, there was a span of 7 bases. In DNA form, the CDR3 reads TGTGCCAGCAGTTTAGGTAGCTTCGAGCAGTACTTC. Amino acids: CASSLGSFEQYF.

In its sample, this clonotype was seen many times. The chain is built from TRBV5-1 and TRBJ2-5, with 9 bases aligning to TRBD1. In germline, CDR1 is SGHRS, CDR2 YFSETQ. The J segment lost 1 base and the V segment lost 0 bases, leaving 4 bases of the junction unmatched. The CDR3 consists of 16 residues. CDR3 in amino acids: CASSLEQGASQETQYF. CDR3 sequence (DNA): TGCGCCAGCAGCTTGGAACAGGGGGCTTCCCAAGAGACCCAGTACTTC.

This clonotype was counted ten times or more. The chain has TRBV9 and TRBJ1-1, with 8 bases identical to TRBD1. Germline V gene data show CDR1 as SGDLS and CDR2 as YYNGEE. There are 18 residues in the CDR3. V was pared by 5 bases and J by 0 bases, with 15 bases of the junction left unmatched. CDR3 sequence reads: CASSGQGNFPNLNTEAFF. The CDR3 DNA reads TGTGCCAGCAGTGGACAGGGTAACTTCCCCAATCTGAACACTGAAGCTTTCTTT.

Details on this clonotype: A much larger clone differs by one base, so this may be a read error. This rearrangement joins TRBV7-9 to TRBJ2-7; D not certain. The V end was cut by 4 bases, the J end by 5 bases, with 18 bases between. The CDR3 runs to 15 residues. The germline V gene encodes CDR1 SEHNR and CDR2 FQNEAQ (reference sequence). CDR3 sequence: CASSSEDEVKDEQYF. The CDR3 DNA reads TGTGCCAGCAGCTCAGAGGACGAGGTCAAGGACGAGCAGTACTTC.

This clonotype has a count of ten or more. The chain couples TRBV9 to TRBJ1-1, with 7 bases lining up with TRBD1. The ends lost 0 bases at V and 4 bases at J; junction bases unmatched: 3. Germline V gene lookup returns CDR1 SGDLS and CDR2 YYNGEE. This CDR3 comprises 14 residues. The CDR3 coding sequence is TGTGCCAGCAGCGTAGGAGAGGGGGCCACTGAAGCTTTCTTT. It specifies CASSVGEGATEAFF.

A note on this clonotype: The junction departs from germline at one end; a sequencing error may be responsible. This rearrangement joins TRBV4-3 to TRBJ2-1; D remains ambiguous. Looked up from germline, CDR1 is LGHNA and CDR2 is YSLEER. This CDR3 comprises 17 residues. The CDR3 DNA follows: TGCGCCAGCAGCCAAGATATTTGGGCGCTCTCCTACAATGAGCAGATCTTC. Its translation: CASSQDIWALSYNEQIF.